The rows below give T cell receptor beta chains drawn from one sample of a study of identical twins. TCRdb re-called the 5' RACE reads through MiXCR, storing one row per CDR3 protein. The table shows about 240,000 distinct CDR3 sequences, with approximately 10% occurring only once. Sequencing used memory T cells sorted from blood. The receptor source for this set is a man in his fifties or sixties in good health. Each CDR3 is given with its conserved first and last residue. D genes are given only for firm matches. Only part of the rows carry a size: once, few, many, or a class if the clone is expanded.

TRBV3-1	few	NA	TRBJ1-1	TGTGCCAGCAGCCAAAACGGGGTGGTTTTCTTT	CASSQNGVVFF
TRBV28	many	NA	TRBJ2-7	TGTGCCAGCAGTGCACCGGGACATATCTCCTACGAGCAGTACTTC	CASSAPGHISYEQYF
TRBV7-2	many	NA	TRBJ1-1	TGTGCCAGCAGCGCACAGCATACACCCCCTGAAGCTTTCTTT	CASSAQHTPPEAFF
TRBV9	NA	TRBD2	TRBJ2-2	TGTGCCAGCAGCCCCCCCGGGTTAGCGGGAGTCCCTACCGGGGAGCTGTTTTTT	CASSPPGLAGVPTGELFF
TRBV28	few	NA	TRBJ1-2	TGTGCCAGCAGTTTTCCAGGAAACTATGGCTACACCTTC	CASSFPGNYGYTF
TRBV27	many	TRBD1	TRBJ2-7	TGTGCCAGCAGTTGGGTAGGGGGCAACGAGCAGTACTTC	CASSWVGGNEQYF
TRBV28	NA	NA	TRBJ1-2	TGTGCCAGCACCTCGACAGGCGCACTTCGAGGTGGCTACACCTTC	CASTSTGALRGGYTF
TRBV7-6	many	NA	TRBJ2-2	TGTGCCAGCCGCAGACGGCCAGGGACTTATAGCACCGGGGAGCTGTTTTTT	CASRRRPGTYSTGELFF
TRBV6-2/TRBV6-3	NA	NA	TRBJ2-4	TGTGCCAGCAGTTACTCAGGTGGATTCGGCATTCAGTACTTC	CASSYSGGFGIQYF
TRBV7-9	many	NA	TRBJ2-1	TGTGCCAGCCTCAAGGGGGGCCAATACAATGAGCAGTTCTTC	CASLKGGQYNEQFF
TRBV6-5	NA	TRBD2	TRBJ2-5	TGTGCCAGCAGTTACTCCGGGGGGTGGGAGACCCAGTACTTC	CASSYSGGWETQYF
TRBV3-1	NA	NA	TRBJ2-7	TGTGCCAGCAGCCAAGAATACATCTCCTACGAGCAGTACTTC	CASSQEYISYEQYF
TRBV7-2	many	NA	TRBJ1-5	TGTGCCAGCAGCCCAGAGAAGGGAGGATATCAGCCCCAGCATTTT	CASSPEKGGYQPQHF
TRBV7-9	many	TRBD1	TRBJ1-4	TGTGCCAGCAGGGGGCAGGGGGCAATCGAAAAACTGTTTTTT	CASRGQGAIEKLFF
TRBV14	NA	TRBD1	TRBJ2-3	TGTGCCAGCAGCCAAGCCGGGACAGGGAGTGCAGATACGCAGTATTTT	CASSQAGTGSADTQYF
TRBV1	many	NA	TRBJ2-2	TGCACCAGCAGCCTGGGAGCCCCCATCAACACCGGGGAGCTGTTTTTT	CTSSLGAPINTGELFF
TRBV4-2	many	NA	TRBJ2-1	TGTGCCAGCAGCCAAGACGATGCGCTATCCGGTGTGGGTGAGCAGTTCTTC	CASSQDDALSGVGEQFF
TRBV7-2	many	TRBD2	TRBJ2-3	TGTGCCAGCAGCTCTAGCGGGAGTACAGATACGCAGTATTTT	CASSSSGSTDTQYF
TRBV12-3/TRBV12-4	many	NA	TRBJ2-4	TGTGCCAGCAGACTCGGTGGGTCTGGAAACATTCAGTACTTC	CASRLGGSGNIQYF
TRBV20-1	many	TRBD2	TRBJ2-7	TGCAGTGCTCTCACTAGCGGGAGGTCTGACTCCTACGAGCAGTACTTC	CSALTSGRSDSYEQYF
TRBV20-1	many	NA	TRBJ1-5	TGCAGTGCTAGTGTGGTGTCAGGGGCTTCTAGCAATCAGCCCCAGCATTTT	CSASVVSGASSNQPQHF
TRBV12-3/TRBV12-4	NA	NA	TRBJ1-5	TGTGCCAGCAGTCGAGGACAGCCCAATCAGCCCCAGCATTTT	CASSRGQPNQPQHF